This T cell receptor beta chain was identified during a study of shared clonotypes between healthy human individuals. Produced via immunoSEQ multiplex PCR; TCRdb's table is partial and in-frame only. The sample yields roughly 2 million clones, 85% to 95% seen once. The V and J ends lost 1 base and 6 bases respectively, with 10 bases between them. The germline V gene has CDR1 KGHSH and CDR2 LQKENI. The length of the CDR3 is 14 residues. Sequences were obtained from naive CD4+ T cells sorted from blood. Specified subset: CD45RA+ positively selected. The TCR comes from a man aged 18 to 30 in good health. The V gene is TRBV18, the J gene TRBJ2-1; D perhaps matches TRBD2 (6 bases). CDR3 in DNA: TGTGCCAGCTCACCACTTTCCGGGGGCAATGAGCAGTTCTTC. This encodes CASSPLSGGNEQFF.